This TCR beta chain was observed in a study of CD8 T cells in Susac syndrome. RNA amounts of about 0.5 to 1 ug underwent reverse transcription with random hexamers. Using its own MiXCR run on the immunoSEQ multiplex PCR reads, TCRdb lists one record per CDR3 protein. This table holds under 200,000 distinct CDR3 sequences, about 96% found once. The T cells that were sequenced for TCR beta were CD8+ and CD4+ cells from blood. The diagnostic criteria were recently defined, and patients with Susac syndrome met them for definite or probable disease. V was trimmed by 0 bases and J by 7 bases, leaving 14 bases between them. Germline CDR1 is SGDLS and CDR2 is YYNGEE. The CDR3 is 15 residues long.

The chain has TRBV9 and TRBJ2-1; the D gene could be TRBD1 or TRBD2 (6 bases each). This TCR derives from a human donor with Susac syndrome. The specimen was CD4+ T cells from PBMCs. CDR3 amino acids: CASSVVGGGENEQFF. Here the CDR3 DNA reads TGTGCCAGCAGCGTAGTTGGGGGCGGGGAGAATGAGCAGTTCTTC.